The 3 T cell receptor beta chains presented below share a single source sample, sequenced in a study of cytomegalovirus exposure and HLA in healthy donors. Assay: immunoSEQ multiplex PCR; the TCRdb copy retains only in-frame clones and omits some. The sample contains fewer than 95,000 clones, approximately 88% of which appear only once. Sequencing was carried out using PBMCs. The receptor set was obtained from a woman between 18 and 29 years old in good health and CMV-seropositive.

This chain connects TRBV18 to TRBJ2-5, with D possibly being TRBD1 (6 bases). Germline V CDR1 and CDR2: KGHSH, LQKENI. V lost 6 bases, J lost 2 bases, and 13 bases lay in between. The CDR3 has 14 amino acids. Here the CDR3 reads CASSLLGQQETQYF. The CDR3 region has the DNA TGTGCCAGCTCGCTACTCGGACAGCAAGAGACCCAGTACTTC.

The chain employs TRBV5-1 and TRBJ1-5; 7 bases agree with TRBD1. The CDR3 runs 15 residues. V lost 0 bases to trimming and J lost 6 bases; unmatched junction nucleotides: 6. Looked up from germline, CDR1 is SGHRS and CDR2 is YFSETQ. This chain's CDR3 is CASSLGQGTGQPQHF. CDR3 nucleotide sequence: TGCGCCAGCAGCTTGGGACAGGGAACGGGTCAGCCCCAGCATTTT.

This chain joins TRBV4-2 and TRBJ2-5; no reliable D call. The CDR3 covers 14 residues. Germline V gives CDR1 LGHNA, CDR2 YNFKEQ. The V gene lost 0 bases and the J gene lost 3 bases, with 8 bases spanning the gap. CDR3 coding DNA: TGTGCCAGCAGCCAAGAACAGACGAAAGAGACCCAGTACTTC. Translating it yields CASSQEQTKETQYF.